Below are 24 T cell receptor beta chains sequenced from a single sample in a study of control samples from healthy donors and cancer patients (dated by TCRdb to the early 2020s). The library was generated by the immunoSEQ multiplex PCR assay. Entries here come from immuneACCESS through TCRdb and include only in-frame sequences with V and J called. Some clones fail to appear in such tables; in the studies checked, an unresolved V gene covers under half of the shortfall, and the cause of the remainder is unknown. Present in this sample are 80,000 or so clones, nearly 90% of which were seen just once. The ten largest clones represent approximately 6% of the sample. The sample was blood. Receptors were obtained from a man aged 50-60 years in good health.

The chain combines TRBV6-1 with TRBJ2-3; D remains ambiguous. Germline V CDR1 and CDR2: MNHNS, SASEGT. The CDR3 totals 16 residues. The V end was cut by 3 bases, the J end by 0 bases, with 13 bases between. The CDR3 region is CASSDEVTISTDTQYF. As DNA, the CDR3 is TGTGCCAGCAGTGATGAGGTGACAATTAGCACAGATACGCAGTATTTT.

This clone was detected once. The chain couples TRBV10-3 to TRBJ2-7; 11 bases fit TRBD1. This CDR3 is 14 amino acids long. V lost 6 bases, J lost 3 bases, and 4 bases stayed unmatched. Per germline, CDR1 ENHRY and CDR2 SYGVKD. For the CDR3, the DNA is TGTGCCATCAGAGCCGGGACAGGGGGCTACGAGCAGTACTTC. It is translated as CAIRAGTGGYEQYF.

This clone was counted a few times. The V gene is TRBV2, the J gene TRBJ1-1; D unresolved. Germline CDR1 and CDR2: SNHLY and FYNNEI. CDR3 length: 12 amino acids. Trimming removed 6 bases from V and 6 bases from J, with 11 bases in between. The chain's CDR3 is CASRRDGAEAFF. The CDR3 coding sequence is TGTGCCAGCAGAAGGGATGGGGCTGAAGCTTTCTTT.

The chain is built from TRBV11-3 and TRBJ2-1, with a weak D call TRBD2 (7 bases). The CDR3 loop spans 15 amino acids. Germline loops: CDR1 SGHNT, CDR2 YENEEA. Trimming shortened V by 5 bases and J by 6 bases, and 17 bases separated the two germline ends. The CDR3 region has the DNA TGTGCCAGCAGCCTTACACGGGGGGCCGTCAATGAGCAGTTCTTC. Protein sequence: CASSLTRGAVNEQFF.

CDR3 protein: CASSLGPQETQYF. The CDR3 region has the DNA TGCGCCAGCAGCTTGGGGCCCCAAGAGACCCAGTACTTC. V is TRBV5-1 and J is TRBJ2-5; no firm D call. This CDR3 has 13 amino acids. Germline values: CDR1 SGHRS, CDR2 YFSETQ. The V end was cut by 0 bases, the J end by 1 base, with 4 bases between. Complete variable domain (other parts from reference TRBV5-1 and TRBJ2-5): KAGVTQTPRYLIKTRGQQVTLSCSPISGHRSVSWYQQTPGQGLQFLFEYFSETQRNKGNFPGRFSGRQFSNSRSEMNVSTLELGDSALYLCASSLGPQETQYFGPGTRLLVL.

The DNA of the CDR3 is TGCGCCAGCAGGTGGGATCCCGAGGGCTATGGCTACACCTTC. This sequence encodes CASRWDPEGYGYTF. The chain employs TRBV5-1 and TRBJ1-2, with D hard to call. The V and J ends lost 5 bases and 4 bases respectively, with 15 bases between them. The CDR3 has 14 residues. CDR1 and CDR2 (germline): SGHRS, YFSETQ.

V usage is TRBV2 and J usage is TRBJ2-2; 10 bases line up with TRBD2. The CDR3 extends over 15 amino acids. The J segment lost 5 bases and the V segment lost 6 bases, leaving 6 bases of the junction unmatched. Germline assignment: CDR1 SNHLY and CDR2 FYNNEI. DNA for the CDR3: TGTGCCAGCAGACCTAGCGGGAGTAGAACCGGGGAGCTGTTTTTT. It specifies CASRPSGSRTGELFF.

To note about this clone: The same CDR3 arises from other DNA sequences in this sample as well. The chain combines TRBV12-3 or TRBV12-4 with TRBJ1-1; D not certain. This CDR3 has 11 amino acids. The V and J ends lost 6 bases and 0 bases respectively, with 2 bases between them. CDR3 in DNA: TGTGCCAGCAGGATGAACACTGAAGCTTTCTTT. As protein: CASRMNTEAFF.

This clone was counted at least ten times. The chain employs TRBV6-1 and TRBJ1-5; 8 nucleotides agree with TRBD1. The CDR3 is made up of 16 amino acids. Trimming cost V 4 bases and J 9 bases; bases outside gene matches: 14. In germline, CDR1 is MNHNS, CDR2 SASEGT. The DNA for the CDR3 is TGTGCCAGCAGTGTAGGGACAGGACCCGTTGGGAGGCCCCAGCATTTT. Its protein is CASSVGTGPVGRPQHF.

The chain recombines TRBV5-6 with TRBJ2-2; 9 bases map to TRBD1. The CDR3 has 16 residues. CDR1 is SGHDT, CDR2 YYEEEE, per germline. The junction had 4 bases not matched to a gene; V was cut back by 1 base and J by 3 bases. The CDR3 loop is CASSLTGTGYTGELFF. The DNA of the CDR3 is TGTGCCAGCAGCTTGACCGGGACAGGGTACACCGGGGAGCTGTTTTTT.

The table lists this clone with a count of one. V usage is TRBV9 and J usage is TRBJ2-7; 7 bases line up with TRBD2. V gave up 0 bases and J gave up 4 bases; unmatched junction bases: 7. CDR3 length equals 15 residues. The V gene's germline CDR1 is SGDLS and CDR2 YYNGEE. This chain's CDR3 is CASSVDPAGTYEQYF. The CDR3, as DNA: TGTGCCAGCAGCGTAGATCCAGCGGGGACTTACGAGCAGTACTTC.

The chain joins TRBV21-1 to TRBJ1-6; TRBD1, the table's D call, lacks a check against the DNA. TRBV21-1 is a known pseudogene. The CDR3 has 15 residues. The CDR3 DNA follows: TGTGCCAGCAGCAAAGGTGGCAGGCTAAATTCACCCCTCCACTTT. As protein: CASSKGGRLNSPLHF.

This clone has only one observation. Here the CDR3 reads CAWGSGPSSYNEQFF. In DNA, the CDR3 is TGTGCCTGGGGGAGCGGGCCGAGCTCCTACAATGAGCAGTTCTTC. The chain links TRBV30 to TRBJ2-1; D perhaps matches TRBD2 (6 bases). The CDR3 extends over 15 amino acids. V lost 5 bases and J lost 0, with 14 bases in between. Germline CDR1 is GTSNPN and CDR2 is SVGIG (reference sequence). Complete variable domain (other parts from reference TRBV30 and TRBJ2-1): SQTIHQWPATLVQPVGSPLSLECTVEGTSNPNLYWYRQAAGRGLQLLFYSVGIGQISSEVPQNLSASRPQDRQFILSSKKLLLSDSGFYLCAWGSGPSSYNEQFFGPGTRLTVL.

The chain's CDR3 is CASSIRDRAGANVLTF. DNA of the CDR3: TGTGCCAGTAGTATCCGAGATAGGGCTGGGGCCAACGTCCTGACTTTC. This sequence joins TRBV19 and TRBJ2-6; D unresolved. Trimming left V 3 bases short and J 2 bases short, with 11 bases between. This CDR3 spans 16 amino acids. Looked up from germline, CDR1 is LNHDA and CDR2 is SQIVND (reference sequence).

The V and J genes are TRBV30 and TRBJ1-4; D is undetermined. CDR1 GTSNPN and CDR2 SVGIG come from the germline V gene (reference sequence). V lost 7 bases and J 7 bases, leaving 19 bases between the germline ends. The CDR3 is 14 residues long. The CDR3 DNA follows: TGTGCCTCACGTTTCGAATGGCGGGGTGAAAAACTGTTTTTT. This sequence encodes CASRFEWRGEKLFF.

This chain uses TRBV2 with TRBJ1-5, with TRBD1 matching 8 bases. Trimming took 6 bases from V and 2 from J; bases not matched to a gene: 6. The CDR3 has 15 amino acids. The germline gives CDR1 SNHLY, CDR2 FYNNEI. CDR3 residues: CASRTGVVGNQPQHF. DNA for the CDR3: TGTGCCAGCAGGACAGGGGTTGTCGGCAATCAGCCCCAGCATTTT.

V is TRBV10-1 and J is TRBJ2-7, with D maybe TRBD2 (5 bases). Trimming took 5 bases from V and 5 from J, leaving 16 bases between them. This CDR3 comprises 14 residues. Germline values: CDR1 WNHNN, CDR2 SYGVQD (reference sequence). The CDR3 DNA follows: TGCGCCAGCAGTCCGAGGGTACCGGGCCACGAGCAGTACTTC. This translates into CASSPRVPGHEQYF.

The chain links TRBV3-1 (or the pseudogene TRBV3-2) to TRBJ1-1; D gene uncertain. Trimming pared 8 bases from V and 1 base from J, leaving 11 bases between. Germline V CDR1 and CDR2: LGHDT, YNNKEL (reference sequence). CDR3 length: 13 residues. The CDR3 spells CASGPLGNTEAFF. The CDR3 nucleotides read TGTGCCAGCGGACCCTTGGGGAACACTGAAGCTTTCTTT.

The chain recombines TRBV11-2 with TRBJ2-7, with a weak D call TRBD1 (5 bases). Trimming cost V 1 base and J 3 bases, with 10 bases left between them. Germline V gene lookup returns CDR1 SGHAT and CDR2 FQNNGV. CDR3 length equals 14 residues. For the CDR3, the DNA is TGTGCCAGCAGCTTAGGTGACAGTTACTACGAGCAGTACTTC. Protein product: CASSLGDSYYEQYF.

In DNA, the CDR3 is TGTGCCAGCAGCTTAGGGGGGCTGAAGCAGTACTTC. This codes for CASSLGGLKQYF. This chain connects TRBV7-9 to TRBJ2-7, with a tentative D call TRBD1 (6 bases). There are 12 residues in the CDR3. Per germline, CDR1 SEHNR and CDR2 FQNEAQ (reference sequence). The V and J ends lost 1 base and 8 bases respectively, with 9 bases between them. The full variable domain, its missing parts supplied by reference TRBV7-9 and TRBJ2-7, is DTGVSQNPRHKITKRGQNVTFRCDPISEHNRLYWYRQTLGQGPEFLTYFQNEAQLEKSRLLSDRFSAERPKGSFSTLEIQRTEQGDSAMYLCASSLGGLKQYFGPGTRLTVT.

CDR3 sequence reads: CASGVTGDSNQPQHF. The CDR3 nucleotides read TGTGCCAGTGGAGTAACAGGGGATAGCAATCAGCCCCAGCATTTT. This chain uses TRBV6-5 with TRBJ1-5; 7 bases align to TRBD1. CDR3 size: 15 residues. The junction had 8 bases not matched to a gene; V was cut back by 9 bases and J by 0 bases. The germline V gene has CDR1 MNHEY and CDR2 SVGAGI.

With respect to this clone: Other nucleotide sequences in the sample specify the same CDR3. The genes are TRBV5-1 and TRBJ2-1, with D uncertain. Germline V gene data show CDR1 as SGHRS and CDR2 as YFSETQ. With 8 bases removed from V and 6 bases from J, the gap between germline ends came to 21 bases. The CDR3 length is 15 residues. The DNA of the CDR3 is TGCGCCAGTAGCCCCGACACCGTCCCGGGCAATGAGCAGTTCTTC. Protein sequence: CASSPDTVPGNEQFF.

V gene TRBV6-4 combines with J gene TRBJ2-7; TRBD2 matches 8 bases. The junction had 6 bases not matched to a gene; V was cut back by 2 bases and J by 0 bases. This CDR3 spans 16 amino acids. In germline, CDR1 is MRHNA, CDR2 SNTAGT. The CDR3 is CASSDQERGHSYEQYF. The CDR3 bases are TGTGCCAGCAGTGACCAGGAGCGGGGGCACTCCTACGAGCAGTACTTC.

This clone appeared a single time. The rearrangement joins TRBV5-6 to TRBJ1-3; 10 bases agree with TRBD1. The CDR3 extends over 15 amino acids. Germline CDR1 SGHDT, CDR2 YYEEEE. J gave up 5 bases and V 3 bases, and 5 bases lay outside the gene matches. The CDR3: CASSWGTGVRNTIYF. CDR3 nucleotide sequence: TGTGCCAGCAGCTGGGGGACAGGGGTCAGAAACACCATATATTTT.